This T cell receptor (beta chain) is drawn from a study of blood T cell repertoires in COVID-19 (dated by TCRdb to about 2020). About the study as a whole: Collaborator samples came from the United States, Italy and Spain and covered acute and convalescent phases of COVID-19. The material from the prospective study consisted of cDNA or gDNA derived from T cells, B-cell-depleted T cells, or PBMCs. The dataset comprised deeply sampled blood TCRbeta repertoires from subjects exposed to, actively infected with, or recovered from COVID-19. A freely available public database, intended as a resource for researchers studying the immune response to SARS-CoV-2, is where the repertoires were released. The samples were drawn from two sources: the first 160 participants of the ongoing ImmuneRACE study, and fewer than 1,500 subjects contributed by 6 global collaborators. The sample metadata nearly always contained a de-identified subject ID, COVID-19 status, age in years and sex. HLA class I and class II types, where available, came from metadata supplied by the sample provider rather than from assay-based typing. Broad study findings and their caveats: The amount of clinical and demographic metadata varied by source and participant and was provided uncurated.

In Seattle, one collaborating source enrolled patients while the infection was active and tracked those patients longitudinally over the course of disease. Collaborating institutions collected whole blood in K2EDTA tubes following their own protocols. Collaborator samples were shipped for TCRbeta analysis as frozen whole blood, isolated PBMCs, or DNA extracted from either sample type. A note on this clone: This receptor's antigen is unknown. Per-base qualities were not stored, and no clone one base away is much larger.

For CDR1 and CDR2, the germline V gene (reference sequence) lists LGHDT and YNNKEL. V loses 3 bases of germline sequence and J loses 7 bases, and the interval between the two ends is 9 bases. Counted from cysteine to phenylalanine, this CDR3 has 13 amino acids. Left in the record is the CDR3 DNA by itself, 39 bases read in frame from the first base. TCRbeta CDR3 regions were amplified from genomic DNA by means of the immunoSEQ Assay, a bias-controlled multiplex PCR. The study's processing was this. The number of nucleated cells in each sample was estimated from the amplification of reference gene primers within the assay. To quantify the absolute abundance of each unique TCRbeta CDR3 rearrangement, sequence reads were collapsed and filtered. For each sample, productive Simpson clonality was calculated by taking the square root of Simpson's diversity index across productive rearrangements. TCRdb obtained this table from immuneACCESS and retained in-frame rearrangements with V and J assigned. These tables miss some clones; where compared with another copy, unresolved V genes account for less than half of the shortfall, and the remainder is unexplained. V and J calls and clone size follow that table, whereas D and trimming were derived from the DNA. In all, the sample holds fewer than 300,000 clones, and more than 85% of those were seen once. Jointly, the top ten make up 2% to 2.5% of the sample.

The chain uses TRBV3-1 (or the pseudogene TRBV3-2) and TRBJ2-2; the best D guess is TRBD2, with 6 bases matching. The TCR comes from a woman aged 25 to 39 with COVID-19, enrolled during active disease. Sequencing was carried out using peripheral blood. The DNA sequence is given as TGTGCCAGCAGCCATAGACTAGACGGGGAGCTGTTTTTT. The encoded protein is CASSHRLDGELFF.